The 23 T cell receptor beta chains given below trace back to one sample, sequenced in a study of CD8 T cells in ankylosing spondylitis. Study-wide results and caveats: About 8 highly homologous variants made up a TCR beta motif, and this motif appeared characteristic of ankylosing spondylitis blood.

TCRdb used MiXCR to reprocess the 5' RACE reads, holding one entry per CDR3 protein. The profile shows 130,000 or so distinct CDR3 sequences, more than 15% of them singletons. The antigens for these receptors are not known. Sequenced: blood, either unsorted or a sorted T cell fraction (not recorded which). The receptors were gathered from a male donor with ankylosing spondylitis.

This clonotype was recorded many times. V is TRBV7-9 and J is TRBJ1-5, with 8 nucleotides matching TRBD1. CDR3 length: 14 residues. After removal of 5 bases from V and 2 bases from J, the junction contained 2 bases not matched to a gene. Germline V gives CDR1 SEHNR, CDR2 FQNEAQ (reference sequence). The CDR3 DNA sequence: TGTGCCAGCAGCGAGGGACAGGGCAATCAGCCCCAGCATTTT. This codes for CASSEGQGNQPQHF. Full variable domain (outside the CDR3, taken from reference TRBV7-9 and TRBJ1-5): DTGVSQNPRHKITKRGQNVTFRCDPISEHNRLYWYRQTLGQGPEFLTYFQNEAQLEKSRLLSDRFSAERPKGSFSTLEIQRTEQGDSAMYLCASSEGQGNQPQHFGDGTRLSIL.

In its sample, this clonotype was seen a few times. The chain has TRBV29-1 and TRBJ2-2; no reliable D call. The CDR3 covers 13 residues. Looked up from germline, CDR1 is SQVTM and CDR2 is ANQGSEA. V was clipped by 5 bases and J by 2 bases, with 9 bases between them. The CDR3, as DNA: TGCAGCGTTTACGGAATAAACACCGGGGAGCTGTTTTTT. Translating it yields CSVYGINTGELFF.

A few counts support this clonotype. The chain recombines TRBV27 with TRBJ1-1; no clear D. V lost 4 bases and J 4 bases, leaving 7 bases between the germline ends. The CDR3 consists of 12 residues. Germline V gene data show CDR1 as MNHEY and CDR2 as SMNVEV (reference sequence). This CDR3 is CASSSFGTEAFF. DNA for the CDR3: TGTGCCAGCAGTTCTTTTGGCACTGAAGCTTTCTTT.

This clonotype was picked up many times. This rearrangement joins TRBV29-1 to TRBJ2-3; 11 bases agree with TRBD2. Unmatched junction bases numbered 4, after V lost 3 bases and J lost 2 bases. The germline CDR1 and CDR2 sequences are SQVTM and ANQGSEA. The CDR3 is made up of 15 amino acids. CDR3: CSVELAGGDTDTQYF. The DNA for the CDR3 is TGCAGCGTTGAGTTAGCGGGAGGGGACACAGATACGCAGTATTTT.

The table lists this clonotype with a few counts. J is TRBJ2-7 and V is TRBV27, with D possibly matching TRBD2 (6 bases). In germline, CDR1 is MNHEY, CDR2 SMNVEV (reference sequence). The ends were cut back, 3 bases at V and 3 bases at J, with 9 bases in the middle. The CDR3 runs to 13 residues. The CDR3 DNA follows: TGTGCCAGCAGTTTGGGACTCGACTACGAGCAGTACTTC. Residues: CASSLGLDYEQYF.

This CDR3 is CATSLNRDRDGNTEAFF. CDR3 DNA sequence: TGTGCCACCAGCCTAAATAGGGACAGGGATGGGAACACTGAAGCTTTCTTT. The rearrangement joins TRBV15 to TRBJ1-1; the match to TRBD1 covers 9 bases. Unmatched junction bases numbered 11, after V lost 5 bases and J lost 1 base. The CDR3 sequence is 17 residues long. In germline, CDR1 is LNHNV, CDR2 YYDKDF (reference sequence).

The table lists this clonotype with a few counts. The rearrangement links TRBV5-1 to TRBJ1-4, with a tentative D call TRBD1 (5 bases). V was clipped by 5 bases and J by 6 bases, with 14 bases between them. The CDR3 spans 14 residues. CDR1 is SGHRS, CDR2 YFSETQ, per germline. CDR3 DNA sequence: TGCGCCAGCAGAAGCGGGCAGGGAGATGAAAAACTGTTTTTT. Translating gives CASRSGQGDEKLFF.

This clonotype occurred a few times. The chain has TRBV27 and TRBJ1-1; 7 bases line up with TRBD1. Germline V gene lookup returns CDR1 MNHEY and CDR2 SMNVEV (reference sequence). After removal of 5 bases from V and 2 bases from J, the junction contained 5 bases not matched to a gene. The CDR3 spans 14 residues. Here the CDR3 DNA reads TGTGCCAGCAGTACGACAGGGTTCAACACTGAAGCTTTCTTT. Translation: CASSTTGFNTEAFF.

The CDR3 bases are TGTGCCAGCAGCTTATCAGTTGGGCCCCTCCACTTT. This translates into CASSLSVGPLHF. The gene calls are TRBV7-9 and TRBJ1-6; D gene unclear. V lost 2 bases to trimming and J lost 13 bases, with 9 bases between them. The CDR3 spans 12 residues. CDR1 and CDR2 from the germline V gene are SEHNR and FQNEAQ (reference sequence).

In this sample, this clonotype turned up a few times. The chain recombines TRBV28 with TRBJ1-6; possible D gene TRBD1, 6 bases. Germline values: CDR1 MDHEN, CDR2 SYDVKM. The CDR3 runs to 15 residues. The V end lost 6 bases, the J end lost 8 bases, and 17 bases lay between the germline ends. This CDR3 is CASSPWDKGDSPLHF. In DNA, the CDR3 is TGTGCCAGCAGCCCATGGGACAAGGGTGATTCACCCCTCCACTTT.

This clonotype was counted a few times. The chain recombines TRBV25-1 with TRBJ2-1; tentative D call: TRBD1 (6 bases). The germline V gene encodes CDR1 MGHDK and CDR2 SYGVNS. Trimming removed 4 bases at V and 5 bases at J, with 21 bases between. This CDR3 contains 17 residues. The CDR3 nucleotides read TGTGCCAGCAGTGCACCTAACCGGGCCCCAGGGGACAATGAGCAGTTCTTC. It yields the protein CASSAPNRAPGDNEQFF.

This clonotype has just a few counts. The rearrangement joins TRBV12-3 or TRBV12-4 to TRBJ2-7, with 7 bases identical to TRBD2. The CDR3 is 15 residues long. Trimming took 5 bases from V and 0 from J; bases not matched to a gene: 7. The CDR3 protein is CASSKAGSSSYEQYF. DNA for the CDR3: TGTGCCAGCAGTAAAGCGGGATCTTCCTCCTACGAGCAGTACTTC.

This chain joins TRBV6-5 and TRBJ1-2; TRBD1 matches 7 bases. V was clipped by 4 bases and J by 5 bases; unmatched bases: 7. CDR1 MNHEY and CDR2 SVGAGI come from the germline V gene. CDR3 size: 14 residues. The CDR3 DNA reads as TGTGCCAGCAGTTCGTCAGGGGGTTCATATGGCTACACCTTC. Translation: CASSSSGGSYGYTF.

This clonotype was detected a few times. The chain carries TRBV7-8 and TRBJ1-3; weak D call: TRBD1 (5 bases). Germline V gene sequence: CDR1 SGHVS, CDR2 FQNEAQ. There are 14 residues in the CDR3. Trimming took off 5 bases at V and 2 bases at J, with 10 bases between the two ends. CDR3 in amino acids: CASSHRGTGNTIYF. As DNA, the CDR3 is TGTGCCAGCAGCCACCGGGGGACTGGAAACACCATATATTTT. Filled out from reference TRBV7-8 and TRBJ1-3, the complete variable domain reads GAGVSQSPRYKVAKRGQDVALRCDPISGHVSLFWYQQALGQGPEFLTYFQNEAQLDKSGLPSDRFFAERPEGSVSTLKIQRTQQEDSAVYLCASSHRGTGNTIYFGEGSWLTVV.

V is TRBV2 and J is TRBJ2-1, with D perhaps being TRBD1 or TRBD2 (5 bases each). Germline V gene lookup returns CDR1 SNHLY and CDR2 FYNNEI. V lost 10 bases to trimming and J lost 4 bases, with 20 bases between them. The CDR3 runs 15 residues. The DNA for the CDR3 is TGTGCCAACCTACGAGGGGCAGAGATATACAATGAGCAGTTCTTC. Protein product: CANLRGAEIYNEQFF.

This clonotype was detected a few times. V and J are TRBV7-8 and TRBJ2-3; D gene ambiguous. CDR3 length: 16 amino acids. The germline V and J ends were trimmed by 2 bases and 6 bases, with 18 bases remaining between them. Looked up from germline, CDR1 is SGHVS and CDR2 is FQNEAQ. CDR3 bases: TGTGCCAGCAGCTTAATACGGTCGAAAGTTAGTGATACGCAGTATTTT. It translates to CASSLIRSKVSDTQYF.

This clonotype was detected only a few times. The chain couples TRBV29-1 to TRBJ2-5; TRBD2 matches 7 bases. V dropped 7 bases and J dropped 0; count of bases not matched to a gene: 5. Germline V gene data show CDR1 as SQVTM and CDR2 as ANQGSEA. The CDR3 runs 13 residues. CDR3 nucleotides: TGCAGCGCTCTAGCGGAGAACCAAGAGACCCAGTACTTC. As protein: CSALAENQETQYF.

The J gene is TRBJ2-7, the V gene TRBV3-1; 11 bases fit TRBD2. In germline, CDR1 is LGHDT, CDR2 YNNKEL (reference sequence). The length of the CDR3 is 15 residues. Trimming at V came to 3 bases and at J to 5 bases, leaving 6 bases not matched to a gene. This CDR3 is CASSHNVAGGHEQYF. DNA of the CDR3: TGTGCCAGCAGCCATAACGTAGCGGGAGGGCACGAGCAGTACTTC.

This clonotype was counted a few times. V usage is TRBV15 and J usage is TRBJ2-3; D ambiguous. V dropped 1 base and J dropped 3 bases, with 8 bases sitting between them. Germline CDR1 LNHNV, CDR2 YYDKDF (reference sequence). The CDR3 is 14 amino acids. CDR3 DNA: TGTGCCACCAGCAGAGTAAGGGTGACAGATACGCAGTATTTT. It yields the protein CATSRVRVTDTQYF. The full variable domain, in which reference TRBV15 and TRBJ2-3 provide the parts outside the CDR3, is DAMVIQNPRYQVTQFGKPVTLSCSQTLNHNVMYWYQQKSSQAPKLLFHYYDKDFNNEADTPDNFQSRRPNTSFCFLDIRSPGLGDTAMYLCATSRVRVTDTQYFGPGTRLTVL.

The chain is built from TRBV9 and TRBJ1-3; D call uncertain. Germline values: CDR1 SGDLS, CDR2 YYNGEE. This CDR3 contains 15 residues. Trimming took off 7 bases at V and 3 bases at J, with 17 bases between the two ends. The DNA of the CDR3 is TGTGCCAGCGACGAGGAGGGAGGGCTTGGAAACACCATATATTTT. Protein sequence: CASDEEGGLGNTIYF. The entire variable domain, with the rest obtained from reference TRBV9 and TRBJ1-3, is as follows: DSGVTQTPKHLITATGQRVTLRCSPRSGDLSVYWYQQSLDQGLQFLIQYYNGEERAKGNILERFSAQQFPDLHSELNLSSLELGDSALYFCASDEEGGLGNTIYFGEGSWLTVV.

Many counts were recorded for this clonotype. This chain links TRBV27 with TRBJ2-7; no definite D call. CDR3 length: 13 amino acids. CDR1 is MNHEY, CDR2 SMNVEV, per germline (reference sequence). The V gene lost 3 bases and the J gene lost 2 bases, with 8 bases spanning the gap. CDR3 nucleotides: TGTGCCAGCAGTTTGTCGAGCACCTACGAGCAGTACTTC. Amino acids: CASSLSSTYEQYF.

The chain uses TRBV29-1 and TRBJ1-4; D unresolved. Germline CDR1 and CDR2: SQVTM and ANQGSEA. There are 12 residues in the CDR3. V dropped 6 bases and J dropped 4 bases, with 9 bases sitting between them. This chain's CDR3 is CSVWGFNEKLFF. CDR3 nucleotide sequence: TGCAGCGTATGGGGATTTAATGAAAAACTGTTTTTT.

The chain links TRBV19 to TRBJ2-1; D is uncertain. The germline CDR1 and CDR2 sequences are LNHDA and SQIVND (reference sequence). V shed 7 bases and J shed 6 bases, with 13 bases lying between them. This CDR3 has 13 residues. The CDR3 DNA is TGTGCCAGTACCAACTCAGGCCTCAATGAGCAGTTCTTC. It encodes CASTNSGLNEQFF. Looking up the rest from reference TRBV19 and TRBJ2-1 gives the full variable domain: DGGITQSPKYLFRKEGQNVTLSCEQNLNHDAMYWYRQDPGQGLRLIYYSQIVNDFQKGDIAEGYSVSREKKESFPLTVTSAQKNPTAFYLCASTNSGLNEQFFGPGTRLTVL.